The rows below give T cell receptor beta chains drawn from one sample of a study of blood T cell repertoires in COVID-19. The repertoire was sequenced with immunoSEQ multiplex PCR; TCRdb's copy has only in-frame clones and lacks some. Among more than 150,000 clones listed, approximately 87% were seen once. The sequencing input was peripheral blood. These TCRs come from a woman between 65 and 79 years old with COVID-19, enrolled during active disease. The CDR3 runs from the conserved cysteine through the conserved F or W. The D gene is left open where the match is weak. Only some rows state a clone size, as once, few, many or a class for expanded clones.

clone_size	v_call	cdr3_length	j_call	d_call	cdr3_nt	cdr3_aa
.	TRBV30	11	TRBJ2-7	.	TGTGCCTGGGATACCTCAGGCGAGCAGTACTTC	CAWDTSGEQYF
.	TRBV19	14	TRBJ2-1	TRBD1	TGTGCCAGTAGTATTCGACAGGGCGGCAATGAGCAGTTCTTC	CASSIRQGGNEQFF
.	TRBV2	14	TRBJ2-7	TRBD1	TGTGCCAGCGGGGGACAGTTTAACTTCTACGAGCAGTACTTC	CASGGQFNFYEQYF
.	TRBV4-1	18	TRBJ2-1	.	TGCGCCAGCAGCCAAGAAGGTCGGGGGGCTAGCGGTTACAATGAGCAGTTCTTC	CASSQEGRGASGYNEQFF
.	TRBV11-3	12	TRBJ2-7	.	TGTGCCAGCAGCTTAGATACGACAGTTATTTACTTC	CASSLDTTVIYF
.	TRBV15	15	TRBJ2-3	TRBD2	TGTGCCACCAGCACCCTAGCGGGAGGGACAGATACGCAGTATTTT	CATSTLAGGTDTQYF
once	TRBV5-1	14	TRBJ2-1	.	TGCGCCAGCAGCTTTGATAGCGGCTACAATGAGCAGTTCTTC	CASSFDSGYNEQFF
few	TRBV19	15	TRBJ1-5	.	TGTGCCAGTAGTATAGGGGGCAGGGGCAATCAGCCCCAGCATTTT	CASSIGGRGNQPQHF
.	TRBV28	11	TRBJ1-1	.	TGTGCCAGCAGTTCTAATTATGAAGCTTTCTTT	CASSSNYEAFF
once	TRBV29-1	15	TRBJ2-1	TRBD2	TGCAGCGCCCCGACTAGCGGGAATTCCTACAATGAGCAGTTCTTC	CSAPTSGNSYNEQFF
.	TRBV4-2	15	TRBJ2-1	TRBD1	TGTGCCAGCAGCCCACAGGGGGAAAACTACAATGAGCAGTTCTTC	CASSPQGENYNEQFF
.	TRBV5-1	17	TRBJ2-1	TRBD2	TGCGCCAGCAGCTTGGTTGTTGGCCTAGCGGGAGACAATGAGCAGTTCTTC	CASSLVVGLAGDNEQFF
.	TRBV2	16	TRBJ2-3	TRBD2	TGTGCCAGCATTGAAGGAGCGGGAGGCCCCACAGATACGCAGTATTTT	CASIEGAGGPTDTQYF
.	TRBV5-1	12	TRBJ2-3	.	TGCGCCAGCAGCCCCAACACAGATACGCAGTATTTT	CASSPNTDTQYF
.	TRBV7-6	14	TRBJ2-1	TRBD2	TGTGCCAGCAGCTTATCTAGCGGGTACAATGAGCAGTTCTTC	CASSLSSGYNEQFF
.	TRBV30	14	TRBJ2-7	.	TGTGCCTGGAGTGTGTCAGGGTCATCCTACGAGCAGTACTTC	CAWSVSGSSYEQYF
once	TRBV6-2/TRBV6-3	13	TRBJ1-5	.	TGTGCCAGCAGTCAGGGCCTCAGGCAGCCCCAGCATTTT	CASSQGLRQPQHF
.	TRBV27	15	TRBJ2-7	TRBD2	TGTGCCAGCAGTCCGAGGACTAGCGGGAGATCCGAGCAGTACTTC	CASSPRTSGRSEQYF
.	TRBV5-1	14	TRBJ1-4	TRBD1	TGCGCCAGCAGCCTCTCGACAGGGGCGGAAAAACTGTTTTTT	CASSLSTGAEKLFF
.	TRBV5-5	15	TRBJ1-1	TRBD1	TGTGCCAGCAGTCCAGCGACAGGGACCCACACTGAAGCTTTCTTT	CASSPATGTHTEAFF
.	TRBV5-6	15	TRBJ2-7	TRBD2	TGTGCCAGCAGCTTGGACGGGACTAGCTCTTACGAGCAGTACTTC	CASSLDGTSSYEQYF
.	TRBV2	14	TRBJ2-5	.	TGTGCCATCTCGGCCGGCAGGGTAGTGGAGACCCAGTACTTC	CAISAGRVVETQYF